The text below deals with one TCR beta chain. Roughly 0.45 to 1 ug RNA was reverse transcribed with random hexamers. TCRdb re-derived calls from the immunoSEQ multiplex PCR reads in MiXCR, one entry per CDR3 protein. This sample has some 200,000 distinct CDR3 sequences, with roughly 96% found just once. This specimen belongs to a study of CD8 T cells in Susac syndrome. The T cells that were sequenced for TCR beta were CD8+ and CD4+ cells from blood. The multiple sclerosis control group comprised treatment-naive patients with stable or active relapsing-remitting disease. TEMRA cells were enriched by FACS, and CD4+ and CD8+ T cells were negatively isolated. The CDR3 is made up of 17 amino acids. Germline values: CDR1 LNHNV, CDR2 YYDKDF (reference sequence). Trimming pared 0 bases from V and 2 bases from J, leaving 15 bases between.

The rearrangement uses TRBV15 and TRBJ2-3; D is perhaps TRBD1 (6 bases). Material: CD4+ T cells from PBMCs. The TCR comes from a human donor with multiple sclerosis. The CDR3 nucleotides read TGTGCCACCAGCAGAGACAGGACAGAGCATTTCACAGATACGCAGTATTTT. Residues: CATSRDRTEHFTDTQYF.